This T cell receptor (beta chain) was recovered during a study of cytotoxic CD8 clonotypes in ibrutinib-treated CLL. Study overall: Response samples were taken after a median of approximately 13 months on treatment, range 6 to 36. Study-level results: Rising at ibrutinib response, clonality subsequently fell back toward baseline at progression. Sustained-remission and progressing patients had unequal sampling times.

CDR3 length equals 11 residues. V was trimmed by 5 bases and J by 1 base, leaving 3 bases between them. Germline-derived CDR1 and CDR2 are MNHEY and SVGAGI. Deep sequencing aimed at 1 in 200,000 to 1 in 1 million T cells' resolution. Using immunoSEQ multiplex PCR, the repertoire was profiled, and TCRdb retains in-frame clones only, with some absent. The data show 9,400 or so clones, over 60% seen once. As to this clone: Its antigen is unknown.

This clonotype was obtained from a human donor with chronic lymphocytic leukemia. The source was PBMCs, collected before ibrutinib treatment. The chain employs TRBV6-5 and TRBJ2-7; D not certain. CDR3 amino acids: CASSQSYEQYF. CDR3 sequence (DNA): TGTGCCAGCAGTCAGTCCTACGAGCAGTACTTC.